This entry concerns a single T cell receptor (beta chain). Original processing methods: By means of reference gene primer amplification, nucleated cell counts were estimated. Libraries were prepared by immunoSEQ multiplex PCR; TCRdb keeps only in-frame clonotypes and omits some of them. D and trimming were read from the DNA, whereas the V and J calls and clone size are those reported in that table. Here the sample spans around 140,000 clones, 75% to 85% being singletons. Per the germline V gene, CDR1 is MGHRA and CDR2 is YSYEKL. The CDR3 extends over 18 amino acids. Trimming took off 0 bases at V and 0 bases at J, with 15 bases between the two ends. The data are from a study of blood T cell repertoires in COVID-19.

This receptor was identified in an older man who had recovered from COVID-19. Material for sequencing was peripheral blood. The chain joins TRBV4-1 to TRBJ1-5, with D unresolved. The CDR3 reads CASSQDPVRFNSNQPQHF. The CDR3 DNA reads TGCGCCAGCAGCCAAGATCCGGTCCGGTTCAATAGCAATCAGCCCCAGCATTTT.